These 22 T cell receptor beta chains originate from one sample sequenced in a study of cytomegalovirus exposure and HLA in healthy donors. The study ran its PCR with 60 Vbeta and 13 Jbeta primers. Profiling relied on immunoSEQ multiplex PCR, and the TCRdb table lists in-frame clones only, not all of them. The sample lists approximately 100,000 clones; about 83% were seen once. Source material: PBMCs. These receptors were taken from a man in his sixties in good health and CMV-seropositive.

CDR3 sequence: CASSLEAAGYEKLFF. DNA for the CDR3: TGTGCCAGCAGCTTAGAGGCAGCGGGATATGAAAAACTGTTTTTT. The chain couples TRBV7-6 to TRBJ1-4; the D is unclear. The length of the CDR3 is 15 residues. Germline CDR1 SGHVS, CDR2 FNYEAQ. The ends were cut back, 1 base at V and 6 bases at J, with 12 bases in the middle.

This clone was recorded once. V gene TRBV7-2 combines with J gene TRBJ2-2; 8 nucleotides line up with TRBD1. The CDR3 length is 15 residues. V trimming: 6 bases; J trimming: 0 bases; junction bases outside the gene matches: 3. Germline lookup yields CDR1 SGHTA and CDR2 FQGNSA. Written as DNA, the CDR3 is TGTGCCAGCAGACCACAGGGGGCGAACACCGGGGAGCTGTTTTTT. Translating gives CASRPQGANTGELFF. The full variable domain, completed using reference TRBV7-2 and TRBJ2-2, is GAGVSQSPSNKVTEKGKDVELRCDPISGHTALYWYRQSLGQGLEFLIYFQGNSAPDKSGLPSDRFSAERTGGSVSTLTIQRTQQEDSAVYLCASRPQGANTGELFFGEGSRLTVL.

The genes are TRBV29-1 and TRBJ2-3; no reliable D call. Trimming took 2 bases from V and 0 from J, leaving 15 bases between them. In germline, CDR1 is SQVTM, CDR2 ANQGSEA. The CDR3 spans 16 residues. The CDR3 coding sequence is TGCAGCGTTGAATGGGCACAAGATCCTAGCACAGATACGCAGTATTTT. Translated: CSVEWAQDPSTDTQYF.

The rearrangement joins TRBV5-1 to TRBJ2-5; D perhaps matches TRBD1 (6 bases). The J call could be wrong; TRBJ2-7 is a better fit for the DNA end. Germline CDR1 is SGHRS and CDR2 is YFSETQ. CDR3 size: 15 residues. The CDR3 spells CASSLSHRAPYEQYF. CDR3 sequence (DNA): TGCGCCAGCAGTCTTTCCCACAGGGCCCCCTACGAGCAGTACTTC.

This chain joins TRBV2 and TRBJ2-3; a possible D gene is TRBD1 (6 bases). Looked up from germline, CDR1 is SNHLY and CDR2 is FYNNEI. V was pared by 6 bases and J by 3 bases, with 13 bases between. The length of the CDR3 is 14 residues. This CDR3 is CASRVQGRTDTQYF. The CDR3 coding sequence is TGTGCCAGCAGGGTTCAGGGGCGGACAGATACGCAGTATTTT.

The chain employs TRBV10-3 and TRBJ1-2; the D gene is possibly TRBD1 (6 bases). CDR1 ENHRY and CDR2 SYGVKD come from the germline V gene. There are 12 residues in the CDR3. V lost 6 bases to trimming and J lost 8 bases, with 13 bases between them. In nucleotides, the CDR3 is TGTGCCATCAGCGAACCCAGGGGCGGCTACACCTTC. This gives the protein CAISEPRGGYTF.

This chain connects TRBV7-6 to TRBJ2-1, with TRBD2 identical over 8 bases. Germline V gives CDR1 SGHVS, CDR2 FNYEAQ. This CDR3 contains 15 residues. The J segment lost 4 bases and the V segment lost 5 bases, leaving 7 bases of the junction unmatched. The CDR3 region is CASSLSGGLYNEQFF. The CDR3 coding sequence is TGTGCCAGCAGCCTGAGCGGGGGTCTATACAATGAGCAGTTCTTC.

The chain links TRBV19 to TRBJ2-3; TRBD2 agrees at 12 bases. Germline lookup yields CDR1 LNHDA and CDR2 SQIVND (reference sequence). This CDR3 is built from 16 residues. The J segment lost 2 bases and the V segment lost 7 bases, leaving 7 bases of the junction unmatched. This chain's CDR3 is CASTWLAGGNTDTQYF. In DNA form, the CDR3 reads TGTGCCAGTACCTGGCTAGCGGGGGGGAACACAGATACGCAGTATTTT.

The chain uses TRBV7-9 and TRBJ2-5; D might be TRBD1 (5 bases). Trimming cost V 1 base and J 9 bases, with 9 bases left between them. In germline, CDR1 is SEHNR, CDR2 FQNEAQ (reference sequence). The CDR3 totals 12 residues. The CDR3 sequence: CASSLDQGSQYF. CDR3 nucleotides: TGTGCCAGCAGCTTAGACCAGGGTTCCCAGTACTTC.

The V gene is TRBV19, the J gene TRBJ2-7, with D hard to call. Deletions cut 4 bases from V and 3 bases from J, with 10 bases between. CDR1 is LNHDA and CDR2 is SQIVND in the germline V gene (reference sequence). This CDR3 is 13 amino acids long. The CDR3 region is CASSTLGLYEQYF. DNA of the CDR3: TGTGCCAGTAGTACTCTTGGGCTCTACGAGCAGTACTTC.

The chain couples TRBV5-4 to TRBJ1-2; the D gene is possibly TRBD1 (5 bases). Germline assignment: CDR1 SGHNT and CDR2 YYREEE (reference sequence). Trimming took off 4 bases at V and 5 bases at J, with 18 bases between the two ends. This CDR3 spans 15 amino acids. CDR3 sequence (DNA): TGTGCCAGCAGCCTCCAAGCGGGACGAGGATATGGCTACACCTTC. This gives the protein CASSLQAGRGYGYTF. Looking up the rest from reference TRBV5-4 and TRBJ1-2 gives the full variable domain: ETGVTQSPTHLIKTRGQQVTLRCSSQSGHNTVSWYQQALGQGPQFIFQYYREEENGRGNFPPRFSGLQFPNYSSELNVNALELDDSALYLCASSLQAGRGYGYTFGSGTRLTVV.

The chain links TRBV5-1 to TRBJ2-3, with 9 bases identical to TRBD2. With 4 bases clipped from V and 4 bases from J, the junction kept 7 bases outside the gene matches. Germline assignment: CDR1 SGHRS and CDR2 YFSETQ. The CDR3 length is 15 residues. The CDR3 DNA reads TGCGCCAGCAGCGATACCGGGACTAGCCCAGATACGCAGTATTTT. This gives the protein CASSDTGTSPDTQYF.

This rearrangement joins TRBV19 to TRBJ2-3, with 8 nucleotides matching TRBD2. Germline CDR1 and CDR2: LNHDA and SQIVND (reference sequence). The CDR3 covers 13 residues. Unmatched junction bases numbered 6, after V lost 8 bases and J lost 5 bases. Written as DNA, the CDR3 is TGTGCCAGTTGGGCGGGGGGCGGAGATACGCAGTATTTT. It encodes CASWAGGGDTQYF.

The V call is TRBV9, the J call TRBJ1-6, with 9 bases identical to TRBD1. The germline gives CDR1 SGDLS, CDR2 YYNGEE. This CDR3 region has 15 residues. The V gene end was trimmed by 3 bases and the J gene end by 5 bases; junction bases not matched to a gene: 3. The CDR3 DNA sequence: TGTGCCAGCAGCGCCCGGACAGGGGATAATTCACCCCTCCACTTT. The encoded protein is CASSARTGDNSPLHF. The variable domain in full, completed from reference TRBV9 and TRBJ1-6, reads DSGVTQTPKHLITATGQRVTLRCSPRSGDLSVYWYQQSLDQGLQFLIQYYNGEERAKGNILERFSAQQFPDLHSELNLSSLELGDSALYFCASSARTGDNSPLHFGNGTRLTVT.

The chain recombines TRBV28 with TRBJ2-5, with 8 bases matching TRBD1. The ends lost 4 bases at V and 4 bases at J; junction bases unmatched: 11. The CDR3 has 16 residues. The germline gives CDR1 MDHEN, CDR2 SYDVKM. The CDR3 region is CASSSIDRGPRETQYF. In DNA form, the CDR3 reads TGTGCCAGCAGTTCAATCGACAGGGGACCCCGAGAGACCCAGTACTTC.

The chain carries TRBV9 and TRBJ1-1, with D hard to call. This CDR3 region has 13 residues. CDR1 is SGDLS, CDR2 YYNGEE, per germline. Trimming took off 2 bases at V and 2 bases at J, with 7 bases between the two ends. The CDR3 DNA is TGTGCCAGCAGCGTCCGGGATAACACTGAAGCTTTCTTT. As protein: CASSVRDNTEAFF.

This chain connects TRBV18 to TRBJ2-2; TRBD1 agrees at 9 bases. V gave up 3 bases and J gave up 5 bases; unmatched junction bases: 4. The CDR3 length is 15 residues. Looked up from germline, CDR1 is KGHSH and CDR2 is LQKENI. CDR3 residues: CASSPGQGRTGELFF. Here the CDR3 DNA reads TGTGCCAGCTCACCGGGACAGGGAAGGACCGGGGAGCTGTTTTTT. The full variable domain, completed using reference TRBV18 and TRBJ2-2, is NAGVMQNPRHLVRRRGQEARLRCSPMKGHSHVYWYRQLPEEGLKFMVYLQKENIIDESGMPKERFSAEFPKEGPSILRIQQVVRGDSAAYFCASSPGQGRTGELFFGEGSRLTVL.

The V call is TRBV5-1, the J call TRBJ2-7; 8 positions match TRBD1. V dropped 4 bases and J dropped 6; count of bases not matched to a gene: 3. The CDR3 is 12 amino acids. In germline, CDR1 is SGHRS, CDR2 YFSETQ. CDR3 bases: TGCGCCAGCAGCGAGGACAGGGTCGAGCAGTACTTC. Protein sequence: CASSEDRVEQYF.

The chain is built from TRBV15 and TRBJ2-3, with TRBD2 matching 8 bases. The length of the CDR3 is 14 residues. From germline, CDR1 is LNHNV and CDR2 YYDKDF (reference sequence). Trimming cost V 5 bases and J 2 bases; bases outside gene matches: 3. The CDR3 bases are TGTGCCACCAGCCTCGGGGGGGTCACAGATACGCAGTATTTT. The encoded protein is CATSLGGVTDTQYF.

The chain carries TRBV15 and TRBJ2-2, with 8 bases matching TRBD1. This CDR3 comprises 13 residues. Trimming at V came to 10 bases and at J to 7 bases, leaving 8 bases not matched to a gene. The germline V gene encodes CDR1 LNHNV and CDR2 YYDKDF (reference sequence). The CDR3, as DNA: TGTGCCATCCTGGACAGGGCGGGCGGGGAGCTGTTTTTT. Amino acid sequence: CAILDRAGGELFF.

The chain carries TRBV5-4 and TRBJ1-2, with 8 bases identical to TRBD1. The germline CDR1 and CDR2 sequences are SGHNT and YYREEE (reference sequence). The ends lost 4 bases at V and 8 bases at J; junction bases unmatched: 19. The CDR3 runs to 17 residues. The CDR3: CASSPGGGRTGYNGYTF. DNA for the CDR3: TGTGCCAGCAGCCCCGGAGGAGGAAGGACAGGGTATAACGGCTACACCTTC.

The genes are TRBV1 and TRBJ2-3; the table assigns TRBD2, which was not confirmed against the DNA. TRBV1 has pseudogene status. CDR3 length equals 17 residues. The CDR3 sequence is CTSSQVLAGGPPDTQYF. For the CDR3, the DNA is TGCACCAGCAGCCAGGTACTAGCGGGGGGGCCTCCAGATACGCAGTATTTT.